This record concerns one TCR beta chain sequence. Measured with immunoSEQ multiplex PCR; TCRdb has only the in-frame clones, and not every one. This sample has some 490,000 clones, with 81% found just once. The V gene lost 2 bases and the J gene lost 0 bases, with 9 bases spanning the gap. CDR3 length equals 15 residues. Germline-derived CDR1 and CDR2 are MGHRA and YSYEKL. This specimen belongs to a study of shared clonotypes between healthy human individuals. The sequence was obtained from a woman between 35 and 50 years old in good health. Some clones in this sample may be carry-over from other donors' samples. Sequencing was done on a sample of PBMCs. The chain recombines TRBV4-1 with TRBJ2-3; possible D gene TRBD1, 6 bases. CDR3 DNA: TGCGCCAGCAGCCAAACAGGGCTCAGCACAGATACGCAGTATTTT. It yields the protein CASSQTGLSTDTQYF.